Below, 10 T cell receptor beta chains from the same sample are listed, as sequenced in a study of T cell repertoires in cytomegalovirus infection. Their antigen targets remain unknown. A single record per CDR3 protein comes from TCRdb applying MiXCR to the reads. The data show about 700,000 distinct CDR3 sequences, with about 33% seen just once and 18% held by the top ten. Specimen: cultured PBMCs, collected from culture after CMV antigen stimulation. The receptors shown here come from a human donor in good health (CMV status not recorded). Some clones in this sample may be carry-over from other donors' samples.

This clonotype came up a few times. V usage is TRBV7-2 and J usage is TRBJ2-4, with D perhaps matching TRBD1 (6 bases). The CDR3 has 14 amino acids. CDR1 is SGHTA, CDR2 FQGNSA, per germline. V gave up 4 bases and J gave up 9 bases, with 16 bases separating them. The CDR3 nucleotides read TGTGCCAGCAGCTCCGGACAGCCGGGTGCCATTCAGTACTTC. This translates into CASSSGQPGAIQYF.

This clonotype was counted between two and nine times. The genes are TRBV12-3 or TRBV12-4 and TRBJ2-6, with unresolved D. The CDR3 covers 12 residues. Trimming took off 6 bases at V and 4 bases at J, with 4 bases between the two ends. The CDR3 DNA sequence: TGTGCCAGCAGGGGGGGGGCCAACGTCCTGACTTTC. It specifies CASRGGANVLTF.

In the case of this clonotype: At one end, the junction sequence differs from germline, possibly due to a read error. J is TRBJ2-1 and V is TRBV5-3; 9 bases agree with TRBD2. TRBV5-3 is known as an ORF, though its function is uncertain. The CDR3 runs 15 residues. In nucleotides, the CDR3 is TGTGCCAGCAGCTCCGGGACTAGCTGGCACAATGAGCAGTTCTTC. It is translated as CASSSGTSWHNEQFF.

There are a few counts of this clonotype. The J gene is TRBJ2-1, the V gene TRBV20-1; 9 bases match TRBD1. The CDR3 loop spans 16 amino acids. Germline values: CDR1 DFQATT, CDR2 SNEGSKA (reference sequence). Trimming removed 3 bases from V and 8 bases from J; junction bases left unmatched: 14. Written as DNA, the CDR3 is TGCAGTGCTAGGGACCTCCGGGGACAGGGAGGCGATGAGCAGTTCTTC. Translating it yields CSARDLRGQGGDEQFF.

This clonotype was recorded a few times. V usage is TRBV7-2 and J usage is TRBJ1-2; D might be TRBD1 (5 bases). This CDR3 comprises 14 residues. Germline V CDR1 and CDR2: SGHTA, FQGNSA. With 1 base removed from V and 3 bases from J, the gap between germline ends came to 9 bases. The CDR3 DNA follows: TGTGCCAGCAGCTTAGGTTTCAGGGACTATGGCTACACCTTC. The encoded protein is CASSLGFRDYGYTF. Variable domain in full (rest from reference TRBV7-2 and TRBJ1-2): GAGVSQSPSNKVTEKGKDVELRCDPISGHTALYWYRQSLGQGLEFLIYFQGNSAPDKSGLPSDRFSAERTGGSVSTLTIQRTQQEDSAVYLCASSLGFRDYGYTFGSGTRLTVV.

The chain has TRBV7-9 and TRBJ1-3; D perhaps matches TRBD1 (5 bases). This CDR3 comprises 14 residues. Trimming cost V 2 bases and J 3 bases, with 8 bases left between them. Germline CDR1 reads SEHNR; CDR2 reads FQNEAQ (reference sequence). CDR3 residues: CASSLKGLGNTIYF. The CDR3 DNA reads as TGTGCCAGCAGCTTAAAGGGGCTTGGAAACACCATATATTTT. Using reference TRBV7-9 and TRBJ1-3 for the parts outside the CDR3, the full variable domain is DTGVSQNPRHKITKRGQNVTFRCDPISEHNRLYWYRQTLGQGPEFLTYFQNEAQLEKSRLLSDRFSAERPKGSFSTLEIQRTEQGDSAMYLCASSLKGLGNTIYFGEGSWLTVV.

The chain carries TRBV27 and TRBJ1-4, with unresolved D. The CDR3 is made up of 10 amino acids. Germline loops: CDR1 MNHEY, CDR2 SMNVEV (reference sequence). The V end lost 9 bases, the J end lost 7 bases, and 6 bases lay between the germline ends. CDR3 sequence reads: CAREREKLFF. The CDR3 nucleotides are TGTGCCAGGGAACGTGAAAAACTGTTTTTT.

The DNA of the CDR3 is TGTGCCAGTCAGGAGGAGATGAGCAATCAGCCCCAGCATTTT. This sequence encodes CASQEEMSNQPQHF. V usage is TRBV19 and J usage is TRBJ1-5, with D unclear. Germline V gene data show CDR1 as LNHDA and CDR2 as SQIVND (reference sequence). The CDR3 covers 14 residues. Trimming stripped 8 bases from V and 1 base from J, with 12 bases between. The variable domain in full, with the rest retrieved from reference TRBV19 and TRBJ1-5, is DGGITQSPKYLFRKEGQNVTLSCEQNLNHDAMYWYRQDPGQGLRLIYYSQIVNDFQKGDIAEGYSVSREKKESFPLTVTSAQKNPTAFYLCASQEEMSNQPQHFGDGTRLSIL.

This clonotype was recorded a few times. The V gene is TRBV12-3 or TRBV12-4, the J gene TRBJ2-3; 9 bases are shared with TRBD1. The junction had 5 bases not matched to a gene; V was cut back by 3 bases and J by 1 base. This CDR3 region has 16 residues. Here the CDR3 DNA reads TGTGCCAGCAGTTTTACACAGGGGGCTGGCACAGATACGCAGTATTTT. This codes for CASSFTQGAGTDTQYF.

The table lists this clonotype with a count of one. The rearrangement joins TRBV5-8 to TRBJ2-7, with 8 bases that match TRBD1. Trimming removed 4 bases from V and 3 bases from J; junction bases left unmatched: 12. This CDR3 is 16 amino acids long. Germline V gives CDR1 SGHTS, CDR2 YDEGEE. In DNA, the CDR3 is TGTGCCAGCAGCCCTATGGACAGGGTTCACAACTACGAGCAGTACTTC. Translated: CASSPMDRVHNYEQYF. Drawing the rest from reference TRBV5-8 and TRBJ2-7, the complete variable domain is EAGVTQSPTHLIKTRGQQATLRCSPISGHTSVYWYQQALGLGLQFLLWYDEGEERNRGNFPPRFSGRQFPNYSSELNVNALELEDSALYLCASSPMDRVHNYEQYFGPGTRLTVT.